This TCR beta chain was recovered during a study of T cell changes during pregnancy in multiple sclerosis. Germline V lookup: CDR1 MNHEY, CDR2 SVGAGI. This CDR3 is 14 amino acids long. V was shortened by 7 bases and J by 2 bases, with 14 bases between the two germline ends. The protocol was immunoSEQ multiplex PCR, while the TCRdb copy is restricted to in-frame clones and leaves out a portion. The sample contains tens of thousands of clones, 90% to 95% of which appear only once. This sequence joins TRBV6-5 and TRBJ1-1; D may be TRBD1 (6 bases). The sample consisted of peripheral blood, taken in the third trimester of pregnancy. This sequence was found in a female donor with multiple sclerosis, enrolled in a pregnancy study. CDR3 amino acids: CASTVRGANTEAFF. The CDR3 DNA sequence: TGTGCCAGCACCGTTCGGGGGGCTAACACTGAAGCTTTCTTT.